The 2 T cell receptor beta chains given below trace back to one sample, sequenced in a study of OX40 agonist ivuxolimab in advanced cancers. Clones were read by immunoSEQ multiplex PCR, and TCRdb kept only the in-frame ones, dropping some. This table holds 57,000 or so clones, around nine tenths found once. The sample consisted of CD4+ or CD8+ T cells sorted from blood, taken in a trial of the OX40 agonist ivuxolimab. These receptor sequences come from an adult with an advanced solid tumor such as melanoma, head and neck, liver or kidney cancer.

The chain is built from TRBV7-9 and TRBJ2-1; D is unclear. Germline CDR1 reads SEHNR; CDR2 reads FQNEAQ (reference sequence). The CDR3 loop spans 15 amino acids. Trimming removed 5 bases from V and 5 bases from J, with 16 bases in between. The DNA of the CDR3 is TGTGCCAGCAGCACACCGCTCCGAGGCCACAATGAGCAGTTCTTC. The encoded protein is CASSTPLRGHNEQFF.

The chain employs TRBV7-8 and TRBJ2-2; 7 nucleotides agree with TRBD1. Germline assignment: CDR1 SGHVS and CDR2 FQNEAQ. Trimming removed 2 bases from V and 3 bases from J; junction bases left unmatched: 6. CDR3 length equals 16 residues. This chain's CDR3 is CASSLPRGLDTGELFF. In DNA, the CDR3 is TGTGCCAGCAGCTTACCGAGGGGGCTAGACACCGGGGAGCTGTTTTTT.